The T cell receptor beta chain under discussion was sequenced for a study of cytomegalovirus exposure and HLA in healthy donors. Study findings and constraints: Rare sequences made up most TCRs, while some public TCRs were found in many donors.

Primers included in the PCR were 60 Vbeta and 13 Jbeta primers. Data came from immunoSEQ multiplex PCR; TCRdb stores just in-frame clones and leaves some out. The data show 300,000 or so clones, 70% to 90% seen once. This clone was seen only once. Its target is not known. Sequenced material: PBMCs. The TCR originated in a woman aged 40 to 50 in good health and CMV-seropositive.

The CDR3 DNA sequence: TGTGCCAGCAGCTTAGCTCAGGGGGAAAGAATGGCCGGGGAGCTGTTTTTT. Translation gives CASSLAQGERMAGELFF. This sequence joins TRBV7-3 and TRBJ2-2; TRBD1 aligns across 7 bases. The CDR3 has 17 residues. From germline, CDR1 is SGHTA and CDR2 FQGTGA. Trimming cost V 2 bases and J 6 bases; bases outside gene matches: 12.